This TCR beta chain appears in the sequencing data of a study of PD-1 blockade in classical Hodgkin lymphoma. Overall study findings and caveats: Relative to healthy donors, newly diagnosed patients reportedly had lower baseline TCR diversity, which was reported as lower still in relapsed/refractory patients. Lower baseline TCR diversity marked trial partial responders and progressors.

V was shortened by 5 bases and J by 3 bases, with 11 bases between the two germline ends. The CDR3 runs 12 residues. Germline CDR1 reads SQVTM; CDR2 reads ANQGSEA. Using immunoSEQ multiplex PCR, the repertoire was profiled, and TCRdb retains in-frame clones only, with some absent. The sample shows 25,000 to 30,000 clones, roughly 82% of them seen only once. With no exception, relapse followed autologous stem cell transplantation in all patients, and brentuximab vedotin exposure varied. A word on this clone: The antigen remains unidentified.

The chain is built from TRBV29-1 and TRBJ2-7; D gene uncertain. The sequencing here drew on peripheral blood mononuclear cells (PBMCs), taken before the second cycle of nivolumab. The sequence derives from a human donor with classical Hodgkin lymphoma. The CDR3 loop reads CSVSDYFYEQYF. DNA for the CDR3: TGCAGCGTTTCGGATTATTTCTACGAGCAGTACTTC.